This T cell receptor (beta chain) was captured in a study of cytomegalovirus exposure and HLA in healthy donors. CDR1 and CDR2 (germline): WNHNN, SYGVQD (reference sequence). V was pared by 5 bases and J by 7 bases, with 7 bases of the junction left unmatched. CDR3 length: 13 residues. Each donor was nominally healthy when sampled (though unrecorded immune exposures were likely). Researchers ran the PCR with 60 Vbeta and 13 Jbeta primers. The data were produced by immunoSEQ multiplex PCR, yet TCRdb's version contains in-frame clones alone and is incomplete. Of roughly 180,000 clones in the sample, approximately 79% were seen once. As concerns this clone: The antigen remains unidentified.

The study's findings and limits: The study flagged roughly 150 TCR beta chains as cytomegalovirus-associated.

Sample: PBMCs. The chain recombines TRBV10-1 with TRBJ1-2, with 7 bases that match TRBD1. This receptor was taken from a girl between 5 and 17 years old in good health and CMV-seropositive. The CDR3 protein is CASSPDRAGGYTF. DNA of the CDR3: TGCGCCAGCAGTCCAGACAGGGCCGGTGGCTACACCTTC.